The clone carrying this TCR beta chain occurred a few times. The antigen remains undetermined. These data are taken from a study of T-cell reconstitution after alpha-beta-depleted transplantation in children. Findings and caveats of the study: At one year after transplant, newly produced T cells mostly accounted for T-cell counts and diversity. Several hundred graft clones that had expanded were reportedly the source of alpha-beta T cells about two months after transplant.

Preparing the TCRbeta library involved the use of unique molecular identifiers. One entry per CDR3 protein, called by TCRdb with MiXCR from the PCR reads. The sample holds about 980,000 distinct CDR3 sequences, around 30% seen once. The CDR3 is made up of 16 amino acids. V was clipped by 4 bases and J by 2 bases; unmatched bases: 8. Per germline, CDR1 SGHRS and CDR2 YFSETQ. This receptor was taken from a boy under two years old who had a stem cell transplant for SCID, so the T cells may come from the graft donor. The sequencing here drew on PBMCs, mostly from graft donor cells, taken 360 days after TCRalphabeta/CD19-depleted stem cell transplant. The gene calls are TRBV5-1 and TRBJ2-1, with 8 nucleotides matching TRBD2. The CDR3 region has the DNA TGCGCCAGCAGCCCCATCGTCGGGGGGGCCTACAATGAGCAGTTCTTC. This translates into CASSPIVGGAYNEQFF.